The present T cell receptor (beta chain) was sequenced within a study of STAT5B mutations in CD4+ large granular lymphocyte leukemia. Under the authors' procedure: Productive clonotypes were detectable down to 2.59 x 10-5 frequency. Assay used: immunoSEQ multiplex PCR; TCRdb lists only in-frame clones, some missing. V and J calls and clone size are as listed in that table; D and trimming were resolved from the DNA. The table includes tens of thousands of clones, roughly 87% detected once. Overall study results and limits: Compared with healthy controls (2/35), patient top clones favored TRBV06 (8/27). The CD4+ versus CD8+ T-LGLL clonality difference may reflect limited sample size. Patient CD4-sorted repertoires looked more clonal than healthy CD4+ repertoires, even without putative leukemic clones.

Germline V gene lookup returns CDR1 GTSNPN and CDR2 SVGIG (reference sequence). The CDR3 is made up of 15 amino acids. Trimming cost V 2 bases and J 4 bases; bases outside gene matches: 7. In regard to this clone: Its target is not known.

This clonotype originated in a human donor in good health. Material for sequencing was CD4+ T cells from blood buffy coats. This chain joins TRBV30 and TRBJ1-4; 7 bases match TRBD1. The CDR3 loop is CAWSTSTGINEKLFF. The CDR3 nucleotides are TGTGCCTGGAGTACCTCGACAGGGATTAATGAAAAACTGTTTTTT.